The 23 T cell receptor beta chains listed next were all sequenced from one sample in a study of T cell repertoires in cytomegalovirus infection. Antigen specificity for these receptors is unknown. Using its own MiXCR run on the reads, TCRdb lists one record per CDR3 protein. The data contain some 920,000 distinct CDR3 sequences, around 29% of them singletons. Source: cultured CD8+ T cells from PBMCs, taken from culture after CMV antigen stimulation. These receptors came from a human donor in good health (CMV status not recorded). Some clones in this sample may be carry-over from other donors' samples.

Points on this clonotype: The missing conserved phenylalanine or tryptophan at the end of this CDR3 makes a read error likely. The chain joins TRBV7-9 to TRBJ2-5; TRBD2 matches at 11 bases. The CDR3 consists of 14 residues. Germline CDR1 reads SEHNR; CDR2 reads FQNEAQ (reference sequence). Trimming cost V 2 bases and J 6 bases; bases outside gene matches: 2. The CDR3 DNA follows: TGTGCCAGCAGCTTAACTAGCGGGAGAAAGACCCAGTACTCC. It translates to CASSLTSGRKTQYS.

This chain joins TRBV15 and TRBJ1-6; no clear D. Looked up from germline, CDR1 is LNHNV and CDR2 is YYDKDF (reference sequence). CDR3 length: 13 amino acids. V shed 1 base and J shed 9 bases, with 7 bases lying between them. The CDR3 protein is CATSRVSGSPLHF. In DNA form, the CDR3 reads TGTGCCACCAGCAGAGTAAGCGGTTCACCCCTCCACTTT.

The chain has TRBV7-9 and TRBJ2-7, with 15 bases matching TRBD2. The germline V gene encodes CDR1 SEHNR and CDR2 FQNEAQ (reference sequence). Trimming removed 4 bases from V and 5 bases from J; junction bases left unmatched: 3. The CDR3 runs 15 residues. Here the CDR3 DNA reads TGTGCCAGCAGCTCACGGACTAGCGGGGGGGACGAGCAGTACTTC. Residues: CASSSRTSGGDEQYF.

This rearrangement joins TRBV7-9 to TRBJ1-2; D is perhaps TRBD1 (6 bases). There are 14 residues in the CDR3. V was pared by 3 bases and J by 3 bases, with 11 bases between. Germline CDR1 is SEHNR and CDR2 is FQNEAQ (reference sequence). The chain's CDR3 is CASSFLQGYYGYTF. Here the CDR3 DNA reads TGTGCCAGCAGCTTCTTACAGGGTTACTATGGCTACACCTTC.

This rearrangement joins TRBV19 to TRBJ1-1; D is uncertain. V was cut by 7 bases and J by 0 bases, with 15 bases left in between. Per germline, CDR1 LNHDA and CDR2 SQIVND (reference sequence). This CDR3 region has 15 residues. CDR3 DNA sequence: TGTGCCAGTACCCCCACGTATAGTCTGAACACTGAAGCTTTCTTT. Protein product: CASTPTYSLNTEAFF.

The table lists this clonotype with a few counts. For the CDR3, the DNA is TGTGCCAGCAGCTTGGACGTTGGGGCTGTGAATCGGATTGGCTACACCTTC. This encodes CASSLDVGAVNRIGYTF. This chain links TRBV5-6 with TRBJ1-2, with D possibly being TRBD1 (5 bases). The CDR3 contains 17 residues. Germline CDR1 and CDR2: SGHDT and YYEEEE. Trimming stripped 0 bases from V and 7 bases from J, with 22 bases between.

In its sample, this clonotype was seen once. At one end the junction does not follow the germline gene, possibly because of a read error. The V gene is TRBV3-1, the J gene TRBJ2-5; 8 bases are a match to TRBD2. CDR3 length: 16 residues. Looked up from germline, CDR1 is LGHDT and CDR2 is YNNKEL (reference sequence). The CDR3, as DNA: TGCGCCAGCAGCCAAGATTTAGCGGGGAACCAAGAGACCCAGTACTTC. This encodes CASSQDLAGNQETQYF.

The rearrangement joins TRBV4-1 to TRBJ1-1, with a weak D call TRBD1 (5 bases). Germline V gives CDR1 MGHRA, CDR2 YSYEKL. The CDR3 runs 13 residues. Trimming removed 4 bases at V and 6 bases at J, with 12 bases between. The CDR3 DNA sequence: TGCGCCAGCAGCCCGGTCCAGGGCCCTGAAGCTTTCTTT. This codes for CASSPVQGPEAFF.

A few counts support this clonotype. In nucleotides, the CDR3 is TGTGCCAGCAGCTTTGGGCACCGGGGGGCGGGGGATACGCAGTATTTT. This sequence encodes CASSFGHRGAGDTQYF. J is TRBJ2-3 and V is TRBV7-4; possible D gene TRBD2, 7 bases. The V gene lost 3 bases and the J gene lost 6 bases, with 19 bases spanning the gap. CDR1 is SGHVT and CDR2 is SQSDAQ in the germline V gene. The CDR3 is 16 residues long.

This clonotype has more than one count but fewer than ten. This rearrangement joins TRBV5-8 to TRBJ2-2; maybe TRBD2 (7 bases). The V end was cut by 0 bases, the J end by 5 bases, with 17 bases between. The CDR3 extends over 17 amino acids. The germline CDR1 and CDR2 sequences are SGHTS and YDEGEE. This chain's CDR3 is CASSLEVRGARTGELFF. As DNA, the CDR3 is TGTGCCAGCAGCTTGGAAGTTCGGGGGGCGCGGACCGGGGAGCTGTTTTTT.

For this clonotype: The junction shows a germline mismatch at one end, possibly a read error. CDR3 nucleotide sequence: TGTGCCGGACCCGACAGAAGCTCCTACAATGAACAGTTCTTC. It is translated as CAGPDRSSYNEQFF. This rearrangement joins TRBV2 to TRBJ2-1, with D perhaps TRBD1 (5 bases). The CDR3 runs to 14 residues. Germline loops: CDR1 SNHLY, CDR2 FYNNEI.

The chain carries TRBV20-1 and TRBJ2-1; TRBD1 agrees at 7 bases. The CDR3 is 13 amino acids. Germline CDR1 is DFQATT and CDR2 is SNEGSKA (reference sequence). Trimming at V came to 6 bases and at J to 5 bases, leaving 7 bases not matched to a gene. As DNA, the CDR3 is TGCAGTGCCTCGGGACAGATACACAATGAGCAGTTCTTC. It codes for CSASGQIHNEQFF.

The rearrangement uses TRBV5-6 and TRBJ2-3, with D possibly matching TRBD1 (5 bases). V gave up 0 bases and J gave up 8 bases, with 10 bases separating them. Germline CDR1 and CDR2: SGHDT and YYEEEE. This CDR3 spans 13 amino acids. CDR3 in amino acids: CASSLAPQGTQYF. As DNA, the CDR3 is TGTGCCAGCAGCTTGGCCCCTCAGGGTACGCAGTATTTT. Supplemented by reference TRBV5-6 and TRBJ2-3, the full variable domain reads DAGVTQSPTHLIKTRGQQVTLRCSPKSGHDTVSWYQQALGQGPQFIFQYYEEEERQRGNFPDRFSGHQFPNYSSELNVNALLLGDSALYLCASSLAPQGTQYFGPGTRLTVL.

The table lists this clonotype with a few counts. CDR3 in amino acids: CAITHASADTQYF. The CDR3, as DNA: TGTGCCATCACCCATGCCTCAGCAGATACGCAGTATTTT. This chain links TRBV10-3 with TRBJ2-3, with D uncertain. The germline V gene encodes CDR1 ENHRY and CDR2 SYGVKD. V shed 7 bases and J shed 4 bases, with 12 bases lying between them. This CDR3 comprises 13 residues.

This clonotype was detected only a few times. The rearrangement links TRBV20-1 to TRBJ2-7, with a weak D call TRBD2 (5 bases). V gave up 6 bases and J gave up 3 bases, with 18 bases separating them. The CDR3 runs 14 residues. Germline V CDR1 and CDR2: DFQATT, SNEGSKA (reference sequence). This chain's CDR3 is CSARPQVTNYEQYF. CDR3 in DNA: TGCAGTGCAAGACCCCAGGTGACTAACTACGAGCAGTACTTC.

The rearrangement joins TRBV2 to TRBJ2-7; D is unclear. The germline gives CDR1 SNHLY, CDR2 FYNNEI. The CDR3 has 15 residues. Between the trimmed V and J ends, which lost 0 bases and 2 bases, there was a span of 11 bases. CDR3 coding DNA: TGTGCCAGCAGTGAAGCTCCCGACAACCCCTACGAGCAGTACGTC. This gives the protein CASSEAPDNPYEQYV.

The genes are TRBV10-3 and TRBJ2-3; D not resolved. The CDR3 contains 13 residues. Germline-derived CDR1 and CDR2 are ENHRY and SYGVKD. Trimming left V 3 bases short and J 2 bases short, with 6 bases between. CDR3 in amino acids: CAISDLDTDTQYF. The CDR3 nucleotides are TGTGCCATCAGTGACCTAGACACAGATACGCAGTATTTT.

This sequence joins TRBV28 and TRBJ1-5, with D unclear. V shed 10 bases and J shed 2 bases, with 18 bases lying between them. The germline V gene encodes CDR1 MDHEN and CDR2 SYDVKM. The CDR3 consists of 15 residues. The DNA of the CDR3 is TGTGCCACAAAAGAGGTCCAGGCGGGCAATCAGCCCCAGCATTTT. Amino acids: CATKEVQAGNQPQHF.

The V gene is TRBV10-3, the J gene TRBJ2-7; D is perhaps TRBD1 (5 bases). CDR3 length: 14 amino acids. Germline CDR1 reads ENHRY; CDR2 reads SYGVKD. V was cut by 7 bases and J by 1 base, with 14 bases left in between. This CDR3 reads CAIKSGPISYEQYF. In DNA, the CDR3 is TGTGCCATCAAATCAGGGCCCATATCCTACGAGCAGTACTTC.

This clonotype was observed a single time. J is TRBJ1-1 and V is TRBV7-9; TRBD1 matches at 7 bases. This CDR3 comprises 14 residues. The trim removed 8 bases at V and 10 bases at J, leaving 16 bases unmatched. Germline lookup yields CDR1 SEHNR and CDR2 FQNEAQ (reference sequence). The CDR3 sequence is CASGPLEGGRGAFF. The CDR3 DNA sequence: TGTGCCAGCGGCCCTCTTGAAGGGGGCCGGGGAGCTTTCTTT.

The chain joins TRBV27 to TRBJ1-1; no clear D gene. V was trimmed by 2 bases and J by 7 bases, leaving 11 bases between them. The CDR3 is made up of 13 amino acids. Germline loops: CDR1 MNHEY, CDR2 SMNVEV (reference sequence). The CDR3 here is CASSLSLLNEAFF. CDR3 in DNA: TGTGCCAGCAGTTTAAGCTTACTCAATGAAGCTTTCTTT.

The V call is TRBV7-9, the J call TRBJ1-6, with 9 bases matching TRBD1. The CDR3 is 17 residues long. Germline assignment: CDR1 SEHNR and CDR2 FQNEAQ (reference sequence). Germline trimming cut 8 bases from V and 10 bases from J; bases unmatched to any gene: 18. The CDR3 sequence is CASGLHQPGQGGSPLHF. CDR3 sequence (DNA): TGTGCCAGCGGTTTACACCAACCGGGACAGGGCGGATCACCCCTCCACTTT.

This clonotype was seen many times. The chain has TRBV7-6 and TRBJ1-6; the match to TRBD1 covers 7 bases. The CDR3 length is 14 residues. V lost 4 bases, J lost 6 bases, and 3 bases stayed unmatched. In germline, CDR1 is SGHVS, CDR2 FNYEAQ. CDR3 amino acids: CASSSGQLNSPLHF. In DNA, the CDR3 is TGTGCCAGCAGCTCGGGACAGCTTAATTCACCCCTCCACTTT. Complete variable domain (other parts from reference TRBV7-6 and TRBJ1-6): GAGVSQSPRYKVTKRGQDVALRCDPISGHVSLYWYRQALGQGPEFLTYFNYEAQQDKSGLPNDRFSAERPEGSISTLTIQRTEQRDSAMYRCASSSGQLNSPLHFGNGTRLTVT.